These 21 T cell receptor beta chains were sequenced from one sample in a study of T cell responses to AZD1222 COVID-19 vaccine. TCRdb's copy holds only in-frame clones and misses some; the assay was immunoSEQ multiplex PCR. The data contain tens of thousands of clones, about 91% of them seen just once; the ten biggest clones take up 5% to 6.5%. The sequencing used peripheral blood, collected on day 0 of AZD1222 vaccination. These receptors came from an adult in good health.

V is TRBV28 and J is TRBJ1-2, with 9 bases identical to TRBD1. Germline CDR1 MDHEN, CDR2 SYDVKM. V dropped 6 bases and J dropped 4; count of bases not matched to a gene: 9. The CDR3 runs 15 residues. CDR3 residues: CASSLITGGGYGYTF. In DNA, the CDR3 is TGTGCCAGCAGCCTGATTACAGGGGGCGGCTATGGCTACACCTTC.

DNA for the CDR3: TGTGCCAGCAGTTTAGGGGTAGCGGGAGGCGGCTCCTACAATGAGCAGTTCTTC. Translated, it gives CASSLGVAGGGSYNEQFF. V is TRBV27 and J is TRBJ2-1; 10 bases match TRBD2. V gave up 2 bases and J gave up 0 bases; unmatched junction bases: 7. In germline, CDR1 is MNHEY, CDR2 SMNVEV (reference sequence). This CDR3 is 18 amino acids long.

The rearrangement uses TRBV3-1 (or the pseudogene TRBV3-2) and TRBJ2-5; perhaps TRBD2 as D (7 bases). Deletions cut 4 bases from V and 4 bases from J, with 22 bases between. This CDR3 spans 17 amino acids. Germline CDR1 and CDR2: LGHDT and YNNKEL (reference sequence). The CDR3 loop reads CASSPSLGAGVSETQYF. The CDR3 DNA follows: TGTGCCAGCAGCCCCTCCTTGGGGGCGGGAGTTTCAGAGACCCAGTACTTC.

The chain combines TRBV7-2 with TRBJ1-3; weak D call: TRBD1 (5 bases). This CDR3 spans 16 amino acids. V lost 1 base, J lost 4 bases, and 14 bases lay in between. The germline V gene has CDR1 SGHTA and CDR2 FQGNSA. DNA for the CDR3: TGTGCCAGCAGCTTAGGTCTGCCGGGGGACGGAAACACCATATATTTT. Protein: CASSLGLPGDGNTIYF.

The V call is TRBV11-2, the J call TRBJ2-7; D gene uncertain. CDR1 and CDR2 (germline): SGHAT, FQNNGV. CDR3 length equals 14 residues. V lost 5 bases to trimming and J lost 5 bases, with 16 bases between them. The CDR3 DNA reads TGTGCCAGCAGCCCCGTCGAGTATGTCAACGAGCAGTACTTC. Residues: CASSPVEYVNEQYF.

V and J are TRBV6-2 or TRBV6-3 and TRBJ1-2; D is ambiguous. CDR1 and CDR2 (germline): MNHEY, SVGEGT. The V gene lost 2 bases and the J gene lost 5 bases, with 12 bases spanning the gap. The CDR3 loop spans 14 amino acids. The CDR3 DNA follows: TGTGCCAGCAGTTACGGGCGGACCCAGTATGGCTACACCTTC. This codes for CASSYGRTQYGYTF.

The chain uses TRBV2 and TRBJ1-2; 11 bases are a match to TRBD1. The CDR3 runs to 15 residues. Germline V gives CDR1 SNHLY, CDR2 FYNNEI. V gave up 7 bases and J gave up 3 bases; unmatched junction bases: 7. Written as DNA, the CDR3 is TGTGCCAGCAACTCCCGGGACAGGGGGGACTATGGCTACACCTTC. Its translation is CASNSRDRGDYGYTF.

Regarding this clone: At one boundary the junction diverges from the germline segment, which might be a read error. J is TRBJ2-2 and V is TRBV29-1; D may be TRBD2 (5 bases). The CDR3 runs to 11 residues. Germline assignment: CDR1 SQVTM and CDR2 ANQGSEA. The CDR3 region is CSVWAAGELFF. CDR3 DNA sequence: TGTAGCGTTTGGGCGGCCGGGGAGCTGTTTTTT.

V gene TRBV7-2 combines with J gene TRBJ2-7; 13 nucleotides match TRBD2. J gave up 2 bases and V 1 base, and 11 bases lay outside the gene matches. The germline CDR1 and CDR2 sequences are SGHTA and FQGNSA. This CDR3 has 19 amino acids. CDR3 residues: CASSLVAGTSGTAAYEQYF. CDR3 bases: TGTGCCAGCAGCTTAGTGGCCGGGACTAGCGGGACGGCGGCCTACGAGCAGTACTTC.

J is TRBJ2-7 and V is TRBV9, with TRBD1 matching 7 bases. The CDR3 runs 16 residues. The ends lost 3 bases at V and 2 bases at J; junction bases unmatched: 11. Per germline, CDR1 SGDLS and CDR2 YYNGEE. This CDR3 reads CASSGEPGTATYEQYF. Written as DNA, the CDR3 is TGTGCCAGCAGCGGTGAACCCGGGACAGCCACCTACGAGCAGTACTTC. Complete variable domain (other parts from reference TRBV9 and TRBJ2-7): DSGVTQTPKHLITATGQRVTLRCSPRSGDLSVYWYQQSLDQGLQFLIQYYNGEERAKGNILERFSAQQFPDLHSELNLSSLELGDSALYFCASSGEPGTATYEQYFGPGTRLTVT.

V is TRBV6-5 and J is TRBJ1-1, with D possibly being TRBD1 (6 bases). V was clipped by 2 bases and J by 0 bases, with 10 bases between them. This CDR3 spans 15 amino acids. From germline, CDR1 is MNHEY and CDR2 SVGAGI. CDR3 bases: TGTGCCAGCAGTTACGGGGGGCTCATGAACACTGAAGCTTTCTTT. It encodes CASSYGGLMNTEAFF.

This chain links TRBV5-1 with TRBJ2-4, with TRBD1 identical over 12 bases. V shed 4 bases and J 5 bases; nucleotides not matched to a gene: 7. The CDR3 loop spans 16 amino acids. Germline V gene sequence: CDR1 SGHRS, CDR2 YFSETQ. The CDR3 here is CASSPFGTGGENIQYF. CDR3 coding DNA: TGCGCCAGCAGCCCGTTCGGGACAGGGGGCGAAAACATTCAGTACTTC.

This sequence joins TRBV7-9 and TRBJ2-3; 11 positions match TRBD2. With 7 bases clipped from V and 3 bases from J, the junction kept 6 bases outside the gene matches. The V gene's germline CDR1 is SEHNR and CDR2 FQNEAQ (reference sequence). CDR3 length: 15 residues. CDR3 DNA sequence: TGTGCCAGCACCCCTAGCGGGAGGTTTACAGATACGCAGTATTTT. Residues: CASTPSGRFTDTQYF.

V and J are TRBV15 and TRBJ2-5, with no clear D. The CDR3 loop spans 13 amino acids. Trimming removed 1 base at V and 2 bases at J, with 5 bases between. The V gene's germline CDR1 is LNHNV and CDR2 YYDKDF (reference sequence). CDR3 protein: CATSRAKQETQYF. Here the CDR3 DNA reads TGTGCCACCAGCAGAGCAAAGCAAGAGACCCAGTACTTC. Supplemented by reference TRBV15 and TRBJ2-5, the full variable domain reads DAMVIQNPRYQVTQFGKPVTLSCSQTLNHNVMYWYQQKSSQAPKLLFHYYDKDFNNEADTPDNFQSRRPNTSFCFLDIRSPGLGDTAMYLCATSRAKQETQYFGPGTRLLVL.

This clone was recorded once. The same CDR3 can be traced to other DNA sequences in this sample. This CDR3 is CASSLDTDTQYF. The DNA of the CDR3 is TGTGCCAGCAGCCTCGACACAGATACGCAGTATTTT. The chain recombines TRBV7-9 with TRBJ2-3; D gene ambiguous. V lost 5 bases to trimming and J lost 2 bases, with 5 bases between them. This CDR3 has 12 residues. Germline V CDR1 and CDR2: SEHNR, FQNEAQ (reference sequence). The full variable domain, with the rest looked up from reference TRBV7-9 and TRBJ2-3, is DTGVSQNPRHKITKRGQNVTFRCDPISEHNRLYWYRQTLGQGPEFLTYFQNEAQLEKSRLLSDRFSAERPKGSFSTLEIQRTEQGDSAMYLCASSLDTDTQYFGPGTRLTVL.

The table lists this clone with a count of one. V usage is TRBV7-2 and J usage is TRBJ1-5, with D unclear. The CDR3 is 13 residues long. The germline CDR1 and CDR2 sequences are SGHTA and FQGNSA. Trimming shortened V by 2 bases and J by 2 bases, and 4 bases separated the two germline ends. The CDR3 is CASSLQGNQPQHF. The CDR3 DNA reads TGTGCCAGCAGCTTACAGGGCAATCAGCCCCAGCATTTT.

V gene TRBV6-2 or TRBV6-3 combines with J gene TRBJ2-1, with a tentative D call TRBD2 (6 bases). This CDR3 contains 14 residues. Trimming took 10 bases from V and 3 from J, leaving 16 bases between them. Germline loops: CDR1 MNHEY, CDR2 SVGEGT. In DNA, the CDR3 is TGTGCCACCAGCCGGGACTCTTACTACAATGAGCAGTTCTTC. It codes for CATSRDSYYNEQFF.

The V and J genes are TRBV28 and TRBJ2-5; the D is unclear. Germline V gene lookup returns CDR1 MDHEN and CDR2 SYDVKM. V lost 6 bases to trimming and J lost 2 bases, with 10 bases between them. The CDR3 extends over 13 amino acids. CDR3 in amino acids: CASSPPDQETQYF. CDR3 DNA: TGTGCCAGCAGCCCCCCGGATCAAGAGACCCAGTACTTC.

The CDR3 sequence is CASSLTENQPQHF. The CDR3 nucleotides are TGTGCCAGCAGCTTAACGGAAAATCAGCCCCAGCATTTT. The chain joins TRBV7-8 to TRBJ1-5; no firm D call. Germline lookup yields CDR1 SGHVS and CDR2 FQNEAQ. There are 13 residues in the CDR3. V lost 2 bases and J lost 4, with 6 bases in between.

V is TRBV7-9 and J is TRBJ2-1; TRBD1 matches at 8 bases. The CDR3 is 15 amino acids. The germline V gene has CDR1 SEHNR and CDR2 FQNEAQ (reference sequence). V gave up 6 bases and J gave up 6 bases; unmatched junction bases: 10. CDR3 residues: CASRLGQGASNEQFF. DNA for the CDR3: TGTGCCAGCAGGCTGGGGCAGGGGGCTAGCAATGAGCAGTTCTTC.

This chain joins TRBV6-1 and TRBJ2-7; no clear D. Germline CDR1 and CDR2: MNHNS and SASEGT. The CDR3 is made up of 12 amino acids. V was pared by 2 bases and J by 4 bases, with 6 bases between. DNA for the CDR3: TGTGCCAGCAGTGAAACTGGATACGAGCAGTACTTC. It encodes CASSETGYEQYF.